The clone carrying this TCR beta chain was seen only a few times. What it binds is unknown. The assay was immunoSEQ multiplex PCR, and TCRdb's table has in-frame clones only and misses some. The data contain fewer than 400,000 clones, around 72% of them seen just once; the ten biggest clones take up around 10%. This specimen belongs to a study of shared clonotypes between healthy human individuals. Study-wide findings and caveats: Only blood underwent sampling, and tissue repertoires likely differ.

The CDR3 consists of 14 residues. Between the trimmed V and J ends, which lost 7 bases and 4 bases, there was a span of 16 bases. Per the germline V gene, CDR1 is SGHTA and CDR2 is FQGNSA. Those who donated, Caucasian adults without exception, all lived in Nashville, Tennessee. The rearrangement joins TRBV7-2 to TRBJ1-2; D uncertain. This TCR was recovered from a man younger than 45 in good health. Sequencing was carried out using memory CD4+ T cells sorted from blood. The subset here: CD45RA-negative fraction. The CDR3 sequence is CASTAWGSGYGYTF. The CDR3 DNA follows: TGTGCCAGCACGGCGTGGGGTTCCGGCTATGGCTACACCTTC.